These 32 T cell receptor beta chains came from one sample sequenced in a study of OX40 agonist ivuxolimab in advanced cancers. Clones were read by immunoSEQ multiplex PCR, and TCRdb kept only the in-frame ones, dropping some. This sample yields 67,000 or so clones, of which around 83% are seen a single time; approximately 1.1% belongs to the top ten. This specimen consisted of CD4+ or CD8+ T cells sorted from blood, obtained in a trial of the OX40 agonist ivuxolimab. The receptor set was obtained from an adult with an advanced solid tumor such as melanoma, head and neck, liver or kidney cancer.

The rearrangement uses TRBV6-1 and TRBJ1-1, with 8 bases aligning to TRBD1. The CDR3 sequence is 17 residues long. Trimming at V came to 3 bases and at J to 2 bases, leaving 11 bases not matched to a gene. Looked up from germline, CDR1 is MNHNS and CDR2 is SASEGT. The DNA of the CDR3 is TGTGCCAGCAGTGACCGCCGGACAGGGCTCGTAAACACTGAAGCTTTCTTT. Its translation is CASSDRRTGLVNTEAFF.

The chain joins TRBV18 to TRBJ1-2; tentatively, D is TRBD1 (5 bases). CDR3 length: 15 residues. Looked up from germline, CDR1 is KGHSH and CDR2 is LQKENI. Trimming took 3 bases from V and 8 from J, leaving 19 bases between them. CDR3 bases: TGTGCCAGCTCACCCACGGGCACAGGATTAAGCGGCTACACCTTC. Protein: CASSPTGTGLSGYTF.

The rearrangement uses TRBV10-3 and TRBJ2-1; D is possibly TRBD2 (6 bases). This CDR3 is 13 amino acids long. From germline, CDR1 is ENHRY and CDR2 SYGVKD. V lost 6 bases and J 3 bases, leaving 9 bases between the germline ends. The CDR3 bases are TGTGCCATCAGACCGGGGGTCTACAATGAGCAGTTCTTC. As protein: CAIRPGVYNEQFF.

The gene calls are TRBV4-2 and TRBJ2-1; TRBD2 agrees at 10 bases. The length of the CDR3 is 16 residues. Germline assignment: CDR1 LGHNA and CDR2 YNFKEQ. The V gene end was trimmed by 4 bases and the J gene end by 4 bases; junction bases not matched to a gene: 7. The CDR3 nucleotides read TGTGCCAGCAGCCCCGCCGGGACTAGCGCTTACAATGAGCAGTTCTTC. This translates into CASSPAGTSAYNEQFF.

The chain links TRBV6-1 to TRBJ2-2, with D perhaps assigned TRBD1 or TRBD2 (5 bases each). This CDR3 spans 14 amino acids. CDR1 is MNHNS, CDR2 SASEGT, per germline. V was shortened by 3 bases and J by 2 bases, with 7 bases between the two germline ends. The CDR3 coding sequence is TGTGCCAGCAGTGACCGGGACAACACCGGGGAGCTGTTTTTT. This translates into CASSDRDNTGELFF.

The gene calls are TRBV5-6 and TRBJ1-2, with D unresolved. CDR1 and CDR2 (germline): SGHDT, YYEEEE. V lost 0 bases and J 7 bases, leaving 10 bases between the germline ends. This CDR3 contains 13 residues. This CDR3 reads CASSLVDQLGYTF. DNA of the CDR3: TGTGCCAGCAGCTTGGTGGACCAACTTGGCTACACCTTC.

This clone is medium-sized in the sample. The CDR3 protein is CASSYVAGASYEQYF. Here the CDR3 DNA reads TGTGCCAGCAGTTACGTAGCGGGAGCGTCCTACGAGCAGTACTTC. The chain joins TRBV7-2 to TRBJ2-7; 9 bases are shared with TRBD2. Per the germline V gene, CDR1 is SGHTA and CDR2 is FQGNSA. This CDR3 region has 15 residues. J was trimmed by 1 base and V by 6 bases; bases with no gene match: 7.

The V gene is TRBV28, the J gene TRBJ1-2; 7 bases fit TRBD1. The junction had 10 bases not matched to a gene; V was cut back by 5 bases and J by 4 bases. Germline V gene data show CDR1 as MDHEN and CDR2 as SYDVKM. This CDR3 is 15 amino acids long. The CDR3 loop is CASSRGTAGGYGYTF. DNA of the CDR3: TGTGCCAGCAGTCGAGGGACAGCTGGTGGCTATGGCTACACCTTC.

The table lists this clone with a count of one. The chain combines TRBV7-6 with TRBJ2-5, with D perhaps matching TRBD2 (6 bases). The CDR3 consists of 15 residues. The V gene lost 4 bases and the J gene lost 1 base, with 13 bases spanning the gap. Germline loops: CDR1 SGHVS, CDR2 FNYEAQ. The CDR3: CASSSDLATQETQYF. The CDR3 DNA follows: TGTGCCAGCAGCTCCGATCTAGCGACCCAAGAGACCCAGTACTTC.

V and J are TRBV5-1 and TRBJ1-1; D not certain. CDR3 length equals 14 residues. With 0 bases removed from V and 4 bases from J, the gap between germline ends came to 10 bases. Germline-derived CDR1 and CDR2 are SGHRS and YFSETQ. The CDR3 DNA is TGCGCCAGCAGCTTGGTTTTGTCGGGCACTGAAGCTTTCTTT. Its protein product is CASSLVLSGTEAFF. The entire variable domain, with the rest obtained from reference TRBV5-1 and TRBJ1-1, is as follows: KAGVTQTPRYLIKTRGQQVTLSCSPISGHRSVSWYQQTPGQGLQFLFEYFSETQRNKGNFPGRFSGRQFSNSRSEMNVSTLELGDSALYLCASSLVLSGTEAFFGQGTRLTVV.

The gene calls are TRBV5-8 and TRBJ1-4, with D maybe TRBD1 (5 bases). Germline V gene data show CDR1 as SGHTS and CDR2 as YDEGEE. CDR3 length: 14 residues. The V end was cut by 4 bases, the J end by 7 bases, with 14 bases between. CDR3 in DNA: TGTGCCAGCAGCGTAACAGGTTTTACTGAAAAACTGTTTTTT. The encoded protein is CASSVTGFTEKLFF.

The chain carries TRBV5-5 and TRBJ2-3; TRBD1 aligns across 7 bases. V was clipped by 4 bases and J by 8 bases; unmatched bases: 13. The germline gives CDR1 SGHKS, CDR2 YYEKEE (reference sequence). The CDR3 runs to 15 residues. The CDR3 DNA reads as TGTGCCAGCAGCAGAACAGGGGTGGAGAGTGGTACGCAGTATTTT. This codes for CASSRTGVESGTQYF.

The genes are TRBV7-9 and TRBJ2-1, with D hard to call. CDR1 is SEHNR and CDR2 is FQNEAQ in the germline V gene (reference sequence). Between the trimmed V and J ends, which lost 1 base and 9 bases, there was a span of 16 bases. The CDR3 has 15 amino acids. CDR3 sequence: CASSLGHGSGREQFF. Written as DNA, the CDR3 is TGTGCCAGCAGCTTAGGTCACGGATCCGGGCGTGAGCAGTTCTTC. The entire variable domain, with the rest obtained from reference TRBV7-9 and TRBJ2-1, is as follows: DTGVSQNPRHKITKRGQNVTFRCDPISEHNRLYWYRQTLGQGPEFLTYFQNEAQLEKSRLLSDRFSAERPKGSFSTLEIQRTEQGDSAMYLCASSLGHGSGREQFFGPGTRLTVL.

This clone has only a few counts. The chain recombines TRBV21-1 with TRBJ2-7; the table names TRBD2, a call not compared with the DNA. TRBV21-1 is given as a pseudogene. The CDR3 sequence is 18 residues long. The CDR3 loop is CASSINSPIVGDSYEQYF. The CDR3 DNA reads as TGTGCCAGCAGCATCAATAGCCCTATCGTGGGAGATTCCTACGAGCAGTACTTC.

The chain recombines TRBV7-2 with TRBJ2-7; D perhaps matches TRBD1 (5 bases). Trimming took off 5 bases at V and 6 bases at J, with 14 bases between the two ends. The CDR3 is 13 amino acids. Germline loops: CDR1 SGHTA, CDR2 FQGNSA. CDR3 protein: CASSQKVGLEQYF. DNA for the CDR3: TGTGCCAGCAGCCAGAAGGTGGGGCTCGAGCAGTACTTC. Together with reference TRBV7-2 and TRBJ2-7, the CDR3 gives the full variable domain: GAGVSQSPSNKVTEKGKDVELRCDPISGHTALYWYRQSLGQGLEFLIYFQGNSAPDKSGLPSDRFSAERTGGSVSTLTIQRTQQEDSAVYLCASSQKVGLEQYFGPGTRLTVT.

The V call is TRBV7-3, the J call TRBJ1-1, with a possible D match to TRBD1 (6 bases). CDR1 SGHTA and CDR2 FQGTGA come from the germline V gene. The CDR3 extends over 13 amino acids. V lost 0 bases, J lost 4 bases, and 6 bases lay in between. CDR3 region: CASSLTGGTEAFF. The CDR3, as DNA: TGTGCCAGCAGCTTAACAGGGGGCACTGAAGCTTTCTTT.

J is TRBJ2-5 and V is TRBV29-1, with 9 bases fitting TRBD2. The V gene end was trimmed by 8 bases and the J gene end by 5 bases; junction bases not matched to a gene: 12. This CDR3 region has 14 residues. The germline gives CDR1 SQVTM, CDR2 ANQGSEA. The DNA for the CDR3 is TGCAGCACTCGCGGAGCGGGAGGACACGAGACCCAGTACTTC. This translates into CSTRGAGGHETQYF.

This clone appeared a few times. The rearrangement joins TRBV5-6 to TRBJ2-1; 10 bases agree with TRBD2. This CDR3 spans 16 amino acids. J was trimmed by 9 bases and V by 4 bases; bases with no gene match: 13. CDR1 and CDR2 (germline): SGHDT, YYEEEE. Here the CDR3 reads CASSRRVQREGSEQFF. The CDR3 coding sequence is TGTGCCAGCAGCCGGAGGGTGCAGCGGGAGGGTTCTGAGCAGTTCTTC.

The chain recombines TRBV7-2 with TRBJ1-2; 12 bases line up with TRBD1. The CDR3 covers 14 residues. The germline CDR1 and CDR2 sequences are SGHTA and FQGNSA. V shed 4 bases and J 8 bases; nucleotides not matched to a gene: 5. Here the CDR3 DNA reads TGTGCCAGCAGCTCGGGACAGGGGGCGGAAGGCTACACCTTC. Encoded protein: CASSSGQGAEGYTF.

Here the CDR3 DNA reads TGTGCCAGTAGAACCCCGGGCTCTGGAAACACCATATATTTT. This sequence encodes CASRTPGSGNTIYF. The gene calls are TRBV19 and TRBJ1-3; D call uncertain. The CDR3 runs 14 residues. V lost 6 bases and J 0 bases, leaving 9 bases between the germline ends. The germline V gene has CDR1 LNHDA and CDR2 SQIVND (reference sequence).

V usage is TRBV2 and J usage is TRBJ1-1; D ambiguous. This CDR3 region has 13 residues. The germline CDR1 and CDR2 sequences are SNHLY and FYNNEI. V was cut by 9 bases and J by 7 bases, with 18 bases left in between. CDR3 in amino acids: CASGISSRVEAFF. The CDR3 bases are TGTGCCAGTGGGATTTCCTCAAGGGTTGAAGCTTTCTTT.

This clone came up once. This chain connects TRBV6-6 to TRBJ1-2, with D possibly matching TRBD1 (6 bases). Germline CDR1 is MNHNY and CDR2 is SVGAGI (reference sequence). Trimming stripped 7 bases from V and 8 bases from J, with 14 bases between. CDR3 length: 12 residues. CDR3 nucleotides: TGTGCCAGCAAAGGGGGTACGGGCGGCTACACCTTC. Encoded protein: CASKGGTGGYTF.

The CDR3 region has the DNA TGTGCCAGCAGTGACTTCAGCTCCTACAATGAGCAGTTCTTC. It codes for CASSDFSSYNEQFF. The J gene is TRBJ2-1, the V gene TRBV28; no clear D gene. V was shortened by 5 bases and J by 0 bases, with 8 bases between the two germline ends. Per germline, CDR1 MDHEN and CDR2 SYDVKM. The CDR3 contains 14 residues.

V and J are TRBV18 and TRBJ2-1; possibly TRBD2 for D (6 bases). V lost 3 bases and J lost 7, with 7 bases in between. CDR3 length: 12 amino acids. In germline, CDR1 is KGHSH, CDR2 LQKENI. Here the CDR3 reads CASSPEGNEQFF. The CDR3 coding sequence is TGTGCCAGCTCACCGGAGGGGAATGAGCAGTTCTTC.

CDR3 in amino acids: CAWSVGADIQYF. In DNA form, the CDR3 reads TGTGCCTGGAGTGTAGGGGCAGACATTCAGTACTTC. The chain recombines TRBV30 with TRBJ2-4, with D possibly being TRBD1 (5 bases). CDR3 length: 12 amino acids. V lost 0 bases and J lost 8, with 8 bases in between. Looked up from germline, CDR1 is GTSNPN and CDR2 is SVGIG (reference sequence).

V and J are TRBV28 and TRBJ2-7; the match to TRBD1 covers 8 bases. The CDR3 has 14 residues. V shed 2 bases and J 6 bases; nucleotides not matched to a gene: 6. Per the germline V gene, CDR1 is MDHEN and CDR2 is SYDVKM. CDR3 region: CASSLGTGNPEQYF. CDR3 DNA sequence: TGTGCCAGCAGTTTAGGGACAGGCAACCCCGAGCAGTACTTC.

The chain is built from TRBV7-2 and TRBJ2-3; TRBD1 aligns across 11 bases. The CDR3 runs 14 residues. The germline gives CDR1 SGHTA, CDR2 FQGNSA. V lost 8 bases and J lost 7; bases outside the gene matches: 8. For the CDR3, the DNA is TGTGCCAGCCGGGACAGGGGGTTTGGGAATACGCAGTATTTT. It translates to CASRDRGFGNTQYF.

This chain uses TRBV7-2 with TRBJ1-2; 11 bases line up with TRBD1. CDR1 and CDR2 (germline): SGHTA, FQGNSA. The CDR3 spans 15 residues. V shed 5 bases, J shed 2 bases, and the junction held 4 bases outside the gene matches. CDR3 sequence reads: CASSRDRGENYGYTF. The CDR3, as DNA: TGTGCCAGCAGCCGGGACAGGGGGGAAAACTATGGCTACACCTTC.

The rearrangement links TRBV5-1 to TRBJ1-1, with D perhaps TRBD1 (5 bases). V lost 3 bases and J 1 base, leaving 10 bases between the germline ends. CDR3 length: 14 residues. Germline V gene data show CDR1 as SGHRS and CDR2 as YFSETQ. CDR3 in amino acids: CASSSGTGNTEAFF. CDR3 DNA: TGCGCCAGCAGCTCCGGGACGGGGAACACTGAAGCTTTCTTT.

This clone was seen just once. This chain links TRBV7-8 with TRBJ2-7; maybe TRBD1 (5 bases). CDR3 length equals 14 residues. Germline-derived CDR1 and CDR2 are SGHVS and FQNEAQ. Trimming took 0 bases from V and 6 from J, leaving 12 bases between them. CDR3 protein: CASSLAQGRSEQYF. In nucleotides, the CDR3 is TGTGCCAGCAGCTTAGCTCAGGGAAGGAGCGAGCAGTACTTC. The whole variable domain, filled in from reference TRBV7-8 and TRBJ2-7, reads GAGVSQSPRYKVAKRGQDVALRCDPISGHVSLFWYQQALGQGPEFLTYFQNEAQLDKSGLPSDRFFAERPEGSVSTLKIQRTQQEDSAVYLCASSLAQGRSEQYFGPGTRLTVT.

This rearrangement joins TRBV23-1 to TRBJ2-7, with 8 bases fitting TRBD1. TRBV23-1 is an ORF for which the function is uncertain. The CDR3 runs 16 residues. The V segment lost 2 bases and the J segment 0 bases; nucleotides outside the gene matches: 6. This chain's CDR3 is CASSQTDRGGSYEQYF. The CDR3 region has the DNA TGCGCCAGCAGTCAAACTGACAGGGGAGGCTCCTACGAGCAGTACTTC.

This clone was observed a single time. The J gene is TRBJ2-1, the V gene TRBV28; 8 nucleotides line up with TRBD2. J lost 9 bases, V lost 3 bases, and 7 bases had no gene match. CDR1 and CDR2 (germline): MDHEN, SYDVKM. This CDR3 comprises 14 residues. CDR3 nucleotide sequence: TGTGCCAGCAGTTTTTTAGCGGGATATGTTGAGCAGTTCTTC. The encoded protein is CASSFLAGYVEQFF.